Listed here are 29 T cell receptor beta chains from one sample, sequenced in a study of T cells in Graves' hyperthyroidism and ophthalmopathy. RNA transcripts gave rise to amplified TCR beta CDR3 regions. HTBI primers were used for first-round RT-PCR of the TCR CDR3. TCRdb independently ran MiXCR on the multiplex PCR reads; one entry per CDR3 protein. The table includes 700,000 or so distinct CDR3 sequences, roughly 15% detected once. The specimen sequenced was blood. Every receptor here comes from a man younger than 30 with Graves' hyperthyroidism.

The chain employs TRBV6-5 and TRBJ2-3, with TRBD2 matching 9 bases. CDR3 size: 16 residues. Trimming at V came to 2 bases and at J to 5 bases, leaving 8 bases not matched to a gene. CDR1 and CDR2 (germline): MNHEY, SVGAGI. CDR3 in DNA: TGTGCCAGCAGTTACCCGGTAGCGGGAGAAGTAGATACGCAGTATTTT. Amino acid sequence: CASSYPVAGEVDTQYF.

This clonotype showed up many times. CDR3 sequence: CAWSRDRGSEQYF. The CDR3 nucleotides read TGTGCCTGGAGCCGGGACAGGGGCAGCGAGCAGTACTTC. V is TRBV30 and J is TRBJ2-7, with 10 bases lining up with TRBD1. This CDR3 contains 13 residues. From germline, CDR1 is GTSNPN and CDR2 SVGIG (reference sequence). V shed 3 bases and J 6 bases; nucleotides not matched to a gene: 5.

The rearrangement links TRBV14 to TRBJ2-1; TRBD2 matches 8 bases. The CDR3 spans 15 residues. V gave up 4 bases and J gave up 4 bases; unmatched junction bases: 6. The V gene's germline CDR1 is SGHDN and CDR2 FVKESK. The chain's CDR3 is CASSPQASGYNEQFF. In nucleotides, the CDR3 is TGTGCCAGCAGCCCCCAGGCTAGCGGGTACAATGAGCAGTTCTTC. Combining the CDR3 with reference TRBV14 and TRBJ2-1 gives the whole variable domain EAGVTQFPSHSVIEKGQTVTLRCDPISGHDNLYWYRRVMGKEIKFLLHFVKESKQDESGMPNNRFLAERTGGTYSTLKVQPAELEDSGVYFCASSPQASGYNEQFFGPGTRLTVL.

The chain couples TRBV20-1 to TRBJ2-1; 10 positions match TRBD2. The V gene's germline CDR1 is DFQATT and CDR2 SNEGSKA (reference sequence). This CDR3 region has 15 residues. V was clipped by 0 bases and J by 2 bases; unmatched bases: 1. The CDR3 DNA reads TGCAGTGCTAGAGACGGACTAGCGGCCTACAATGAGCAGTTCTTC. Encoded protein: CSARDGLAAYNEQFF.

In its sample, this clonotype was seen many times. The chain joins TRBV28 to TRBJ2-5, with D perhaps matching TRBD2 (5 bases). Trimming shortened V by 6 bases and J by 4 bases, and 12 bases separated the two germline ends. Germline V gene lookup returns CDR1 MDHEN and CDR2 SYDVKM. This CDR3 region has 13 residues. The chain's CDR3 is CASRDSGSETQYF. CDR3 in DNA: TGTGCCAGCAGGGACTCTGGCTCAGAGACCCAGTACTTC.

This clonotype was detected ten times or more. Here the CDR3 DNA reads TGTGCCACCAGTGATTCTCAGACAGGGGTAAATACTGAAGCTTTCTTT. It codes for CATSDSQTGVNTEAFF. The rearrangement joins TRBV24-1 to TRBJ1-1, with TRBD1 matching 8 bases. Germline values: CDR1 KGHDR, CDR2 SFDVKD. V lost 2 bases, J lost 5 bases, and 9 bases stayed unmatched. The CDR3 contains 16 residues.

Only a few counts were recorded for this clonotype. The chain recombines TRBV29-1 with TRBJ1-5, with unresolved D. V was cut by 6 bases and J by 1 base, with 7 bases left in between. CDR3 length: 12 residues. CDR1 is SQVTM and CDR2 is ANQGSEA in the germline V gene. CDR3 region: CSVGMSNQPQHF. The CDR3 bases are TGCAGCGTCGGGATGAGCAATCAGCCCCAGCATTTT.

This clonotype was observed a few times. The V and J genes are TRBV7-9 and TRBJ2-2; the match to TRBD2 covers 12 bases. CDR1 SEHNR and CDR2 FQNEAQ come from the germline V gene (reference sequence). CDR3 length: 17 amino acids. Trimming removed 6 bases from V and 5 bases from J; junction bases left unmatched: 10. CDR3 in DNA: TGTGCCAGCAGGTCCGCCGGGGGACTAGCGGGTACCGGGGAGCTGTTTTTT. Amino acids: CASRSAGGLAGTGELFF.

This clonotype came up a few times. V and J are TRBV11-3 and TRBJ1-3; D may be TRBD1 (6 bases). Trimming pared 8 bases from V and 0 bases from J, leaving 20 bases between. This CDR3 region has 17 residues. Germline CDR1 reads SGHNT; CDR2 reads YENEEA. The CDR3 DNA sequence: TGTGCCAGCGCCCCGGGACAAGGATCCCCCTCTGGAAACACCATATATTTT. It is translated as CASAPGQGSPSGNTIYF.

This clonotype was found many times. This chain links TRBV6-1 with TRBJ2-5; D remains ambiguous. This CDR3 comprises 12 residues. Trimming removed 3 bases at V and 2 bases at J, with 4 bases between. Germline V gives CDR1 MNHNS, CDR2 SASEGT. CDR3 nucleotide sequence: TGTGCCAGCAGTGACCAGCAAGAGACCCAGTACTTC. Amino acid sequence: CASSDQQETQYF.

This clonotype was recorded at least ten times. The rearrangement uses TRBV7-9 and TRBJ2-7, with TRBD1 identical over 12 bases. Germline loops: CDR1 SEHNR, CDR2 FQNEAQ (reference sequence). V lost 5 bases to trimming and J lost 6 bases; unmatched junction nucleotides: 11. This CDR3 region has 16 residues. This chain's CDR3 is CASSRKRDRGLFEQYF. The DNA for the CDR3 is TGTGCCAGCAGCCGGAAAAGGGACAGGGGGCTCTTCGAGCAGTACTTC.

This clonotype was recorded a few times. The rearrangement links TRBV16 to TRBJ2-1, with a possible D match to TRBD1 (5 bases). The CDR3 length is 16 residues. V was clipped by 4 bases and J by 13 bases, with 26 bases between them. Germline V CDR1 and CDR2: KGHSY, FQNENV. The CDR3 nucleotides are TGTGCCAGCAGCCCCTGGGTAGGGGCATCCTACAATGGACAGTTCTTC. Translating gives CASSPWVGASYNGQFF.

The chain joins TRBV6-1 to TRBJ1-5, with 7 bases that match TRBD1. J gave up 7 bases and V 5 bases, and 8 bases lay outside the gene matches. The CDR3 spans 14 residues. CDR1 and CDR2 from the germline V gene are MNHNS and SASEGT. In DNA form, the CDR3 reads TGTGCCAGCAGTTCGACAGGGTTGAGGCAGCCCCAGCATTTT. It yields the protein CASSSTGLRQPQHF.

V and J are TRBV12-3 or TRBV12-4 and TRBJ2-7, with TRBD2 matching 10 bases. The CDR3 runs to 14 residues. V lost 9 bases and J lost 2; bases outside the gene matches: 7. Here the CDR3 reads CASSQTSGPYEQYF. In nucleotides, the CDR3 is TGTGCCAGTTCCCAGACTAGCGGGCCCTACGAGCAGTACTTC.

This clonotype was counted only a few times. The rearrangement joins TRBV5-6 to TRBJ1-6, with D hard to call. The CDR3 is 14 residues long. The V gene lost 2 bases and the J gene lost 2 bases, with 5 bases spanning the gap. Germline CDR1 SGHDT, CDR2 YYEEEE. CDR3 sequence: CASSFTAYNSPLHF. The CDR3 DNA reads as TGTGCCAGCAGCTTCACAGCCTATAATTCACCCCTCCACTTT. Combining the CDR3 with reference TRBV5-6 and TRBJ1-6 gives the whole variable domain DAGVTQSPTHLIKTRGQQVTLRCSPKSGHDTVSWYQQALGQGPQFIFQYYEEEERQRGNFPDRFSGHQFPNYSSELNVNALLLGDSALYLCASSFTAYNSPLHFGNGTRLTVT.

This clonotype has only one observation. The DNA of the CDR3 is TGCAGCGTTGAGGAGGGACCTAATGAAAAACTGTTTTTT. Protein: CSVEEGPNEKLFF. This sequence joins TRBV29-1 and TRBJ1-4, with TRBD1 as a possible D gene (5 bases). The CDR3 is 13 amino acids. V was cut by 3 bases and J by 3 bases, with 8 bases left in between. From germline, CDR1 is SQVTM and CDR2 ANQGSEA.

The CDR3 reads CATGSEGPNTGELFF. In nucleotides, the CDR3 is TGTGCCACAGGATCGGAGGGTCCGAACACCGGGGAGCTGTTTTTT. The rearrangement uses TRBV24-1 and TRBJ2-2; perhaps TRBD2 as D (6 bases). Looked up from germline, CDR1 is KGHDR and CDR2 is SFDVKD. CDR3 length: 15 amino acids. Trimming removed 10 bases at V and 0 bases at J, with 14 bases between.

This clonotype was detected many times. J is TRBJ2-7 and V is TRBV27, with D possibly being TRBD1 (6 bases). The V end was cut by 6 bases, the J end by 7 bases, with 10 bases between. Germline values: CDR1 MNHEY, CDR2 SMNVEV (reference sequence). The CDR3 is made up of 11 amino acids. This chain's CDR3 is CASSPGVEQYF. The DNA for the CDR3 is TGTGCCAGCAGCCCAGGGGTTGAGCAGTACTTC.

This clonotype was counted many times. This chain joins TRBV28 and TRBJ1-1; no definite D call. This CDR3 is 14 amino acids long. The V end lost 3 bases, the J end lost 4 bases, and 12 bases lay between the germline ends. Germline V CDR1 and CDR2: MDHEN, SYDVKM. The CDR3 is CASSFWGGGTEAFF. CDR3 sequence (DNA): TGTGCCAGCAGTTTCTGGGGAGGCGGCACTGAAGCTTTCTTT.

This clonotype has a handful of counts. At one of its ends the junction is not consistent with the germline gene, which may arise from a read error. CDR3 sequence: CAGSEQGARNTEAFF. For the CDR3, the DNA is TGTGCCGGCAGTGAGCAGGGGGCGAGGAACACTGAAGCTTTCTTT. This chain joins TRBV28 and TRBJ1-1, with 8 bases aligning to TRBD1. This CDR3 region has 15 residues. Germline V CDR1 and CDR2: MDHEN, SYDVKM.

The rearrangement joins TRBV19 to TRBJ2-3; TRBD2 agrees at 12 bases. CDR3 length: 15 residues. J gave up 5 bases and V 5 bases, and 5 bases lay outside the gene matches. The V gene's germline CDR1 is LNHDA and CDR2 SQIVND (reference sequence). As DNA, the CDR3 is TGTGCCAGTAGTTCTACACTAGCGGGAGGAGATACGCAGTATTTT. Its translation is CASSSTLAGGDTQYF.

The chain has TRBV9 and TRBJ2-7, with D possibly matching TRBD2 (6 bases). This CDR3 comprises 16 residues. Germline V gene data show CDR1 as SGDLS and CDR2 as YYNGEE. Deletions cut 0 bases from V and 4 bases from J, with 17 bases between. The CDR3 protein is CASSVGGAGSGYEQYF. The CDR3 region has the DNA TGTGCCAGCAGCGTAGGAGGCGCGGGATCGGGTTACGAGCAGTACTTC. The full variable domain, its missing parts supplied by reference TRBV9 and TRBJ2-7, is DSGVTQTPKHLITATGQRVTLRCSPRSGDLSVYWYQQSLDQGLQFLIQYYNGEERAKGNILERFSAQQFPDLHSELNLSSLELGDSALYFCASSVGGAGSGYEQYFGPGTRLTVT.

The rearrangement joins TRBV9 to TRBJ2-1, with D possibly being TRBD2 (6 bases). Germline CDR1 is SGDLS and CDR2 is YYNGEE. V lost 3 bases and J 7 bases, leaving 14 bases between the germline ends. The CDR3 length is 14 residues. The CDR3 DNA is TGTGCCAGCAGCGCCACCACGACTAGGAATGAGCAGTTCTTC. Translating gives CASSATTTRNEQFF.

The rearrangement links TRBV5-1 to TRBJ2-3; 13 nucleotides align to TRBD2. This CDR3 contains 18 residues. V shed 4 bases, J shed 3 bases, and the junction held 11 bases outside the gene matches. The germline V gene has CDR1 SGHRS and CDR2 YFSETQ. CDR3 bases: TGCGCCAGCAGCCCAATTACTAGCGGGAGGGCTGGGACAGATACGCAGTATTTT. It codes for CASSPITSGRAGTDTQYF.

A few counts support this clonotype. The rearrangement uses TRBV7-9 and TRBJ2-2; the match to TRBD2 covers 7 bases. This CDR3 contains 16 residues. With V trimmed by 5 bases and J by 7 bases, 13 bases remained unmatched. Germline loops: CDR1 SEHNR, CDR2 FQNEAQ (reference sequence). In DNA, the CDR3 is TGTGCCAGCAGCCTCCCTACGGCGGGAGTAATCGGGGAGCTGTTTTTT. Its protein is CASSLPTAGVIGELFF.

This clonotype was counted ten times or more. J is TRBJ2-2 and V is TRBV5-1; either TRBD1 or TRBD2 may supply D (5 bases each). The CDR3 runs 12 residues. Germline V gene sequence: CDR1 SGHRS, CDR2 YFSETQ. The V and J ends lost 5 bases and 4 bases respectively, with 6 bases between them. The CDR3, as DNA: TGCGCCAGCAGGAGGGGCACCGGGGAGCTGTTTTTT. It is translated as CASRRGTGELFF.

This clonotype has a count of ten or more. The gene calls are TRBV29-1 and TRBJ2-7; 9 bases fit TRBD2. The CDR3 has 14 amino acids. V lost 3 bases, J lost 0 bases, and 3 bases stayed unmatched. CDR1 SQVTM and CDR2 ANQGSEA come from the germline V gene. The CDR3 loop is CSVEAGGNSYEQYF. Written as DNA, the CDR3 is TGCAGCGTTGAGGCGGGAGGGAACTCCTACGAGCAGTACTTC.

This clonotype was seen repeatedly, ten times or more. The V gene is TRBV28, the J gene TRBJ2-5; 8 bases are shared with TRBD2. The CDR3 covers 14 residues. The V gene's germline CDR1 is MDHEN and CDR2 SYDVKM. V was pared by 4 bases and J by 3 bases, with 4 bases of the junction left unmatched. The CDR3 DNA reads TGTGCCAGCAGTTCCCCGGGACTAGAAGAGACCCAGTACTTC. Translated, it gives CASSSPGLEETQYF.

The chain recombines TRBV16 with TRBJ2-7; D uncertain. The end of the DNA is better explained by TRBJ2-1, so the J call may be wrong. CDR3 length: 16 amino acids. Germline assignment: CDR1 KGHSY and CDR2 FQNENV. Here the CDR3 reads CASSQSLGASVYEQFF. The CDR3 DNA reads TGTGCCAGCAGCCAATCCCTGGGCGCCAGCGTCTACGAGCAGTTCTTC.